This T cell receptor (beta chain) was profiled in a study of CD8 T cells in ankylosing spondylitis. Study-level findings and limits: It was reported that disease-linked clones were significantly enriched in matched ankylosing spondylitis synovial fluid. There were earlier reports of some motif variants in reactive arthritis synovial fluid and blood. Ankylosing spondylitis blood appeared to carry a characteristic TCR beta motif of roughly eight highly homologous variants. Clones linked to disease, bearing a CD8+ phenotype, were relatively rare in peripheral blood.

TCRdb re-derived calls from the 5' RACE reads in MiXCR, one entry per CDR3 protein. The table lists some 240,000 distinct CDR3 sequences, roughly 8.6% of them singletons. V gave up 3 bases and J gave up 4 bases; unmatched junction bases: 4. The CDR3 runs 16 residues. This clonotype was detected ten times or more. Its antigen is as yet unknown. Sequencing was performed on blood, either unsorted or a sorted T cell fraction (not recorded which). The chain is built from TRBV12-3 or TRBV12-4 and TRBJ2-2, with 11 bases fitting TRBD2. This TCR derives from a male donor with ankylosing spondylitis or in good health (not recorded which). CDR3: CASSFGTSGSTGELFF. The CDR3 bases are TGTGCCAGCAGTTTTGGGACTAGCGGCTCCACCGGGGAGCTGTTTTTT.